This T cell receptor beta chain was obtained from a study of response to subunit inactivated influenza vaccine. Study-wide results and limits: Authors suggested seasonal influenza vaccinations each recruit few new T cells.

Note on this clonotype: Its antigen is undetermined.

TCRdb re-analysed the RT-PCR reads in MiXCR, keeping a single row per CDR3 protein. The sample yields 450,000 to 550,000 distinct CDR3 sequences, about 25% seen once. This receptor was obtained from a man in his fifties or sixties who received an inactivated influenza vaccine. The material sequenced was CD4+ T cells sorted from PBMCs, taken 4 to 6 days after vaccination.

In nucleotides, the CDR3 is TGTGCCAGCAAATCAACAGGTAGCTCTGGGGCCAACGTCCTGACTTTC. This gives the protein CASKSTGSSGANVLTF. This chain links TRBV28 with TRBJ2-6, with D perhaps TRBD1 (5 bases). This CDR3 region has 16 residues. The germline CDR1 and CDR2 sequences are MDHEN and SYDVKM. The V end was cut by 7 bases, the J end by 0 bases, with 13 bases between.